What follows is one T cell receptor (beta chain) and its context. There is no known antigen for this receptor. No base qualities exist here, and no much larger clone lies one base off it. Libraries were constructed by the immunoSEQ multiplex PCR assay. The multiplex PCR relied on a mix of 60 forward primers for TCR Vbeta segments and 13 reverse primers for TCR Jbeta segments. A multiplex PCR assay on genomic DNA amplified the CDR3 region of rearranged TCR beta genes. The Illumina HiSeq System was used to sequence the amplified TCR beta libraries as 87-base-pair reads. As for the original processing: A later analysis tallied roughly 76 million unique TCR beta chains across the approximately 670 repertoires, and around 10 million of those chains were shared by two or more donors. Raw reads were error-corrected and collapsed into unique sequences by a nearest-neighbor algorithm in which closely related sequences were merged to remove PCR and sequencing errors. Alignment of CDR3 sequences to IMGT reference sequences was used to assign V, D and J gene segments. Each retained sequence needed at least a six-nucleotide match to both a V gene segment and a J gene segment. A rearrangement was called productive if the CDR3 had no stop codons and remained in frame with V and J, and every other rearrangement was called non-productive. Following IMGT convention, CDR3 was defined as the stretch from the second conserved V-encoded cysteine to the conserved J-encoded phenylalanine. In an earlier analysis of more than 550 of the donors, sequences lacking an unambiguous match to a single V gene segment were excluded. In an earlier analysis of 587 of the donors, V segments were called functional above 56.7% productive rearrangements and were called segregating when the between-donor standard deviation exceeded 5%. To diagnose cytomegalovirus status from the catalog of TCR beta chain sequences, a statistical classification framework was built. V and J gene assignment, in a later analysis, came from comparing TCR nucleotide sequences with IMGT/GENE-DB human TR gene sequences. Using the TCRdist pipeline, a later analysis assigned CDR3 sequences along with most-parsimonious VDJ recombination scenarios. In a later analysis, each TCR beta chain was defined by its CDR3 amino acid sequence together with its V-gene family, and reads lacking a unique V-gene family were excluded. As a way to deal with suspected cross-contamination and a sequencing artifact, a later analysis dropped roughly 600 nucleotide sequences that were highly shared and had low generation probability. In a later analysis, a clonal expansion index for each public chain was calculated from normalized within-repertoire ranks of inferred template counts. A later analysis computed generation probabilities with a VDJ recombination model fitted to out-of-frame rearrangements, and checked the results against IGoR. In a later analysis, hypergeometric tests were used to score TCR-TCR, TCR-HLA and TCR-CMV co-occurrence, with a repertoire-size bias correction applied to TCR pairs. To estimate false discovery rates, a later analysis permuted the HLA or CMV assignments 20 times. In a later analysis, co-occurring TCRs were grouped with DBSCAN, and TCRdist sequence similarity was added when clustering was performed within HLA-allele-positive subsets. Co-occurrence clustering excluded repertoires with fewer than 30,000 or more than 120,000 public chains, plus five with anomalous nucleotide sharing. Entries here come from immuneACCESS through TCRdb and include only in-frame sequences with V and J called. Some clones fail to appear in such tables; in the studies checked, an unresolved V gene covers under half of the shortfall, and the cause of the remainder is unknown. The V and J calls and the clone size are those of that table, but D and trimming were determined from the DNA. This sample is represented by around 140,000 clones; 72% of them were singletons. Approximately 4.2% of the sample is taken by the ten largest.

The cohort comprised several hundred healthy bone marrow donors. At the time of sampling, every cohort member was nominally healthy, though immune exposures that went unrecorded were likely present. The donor tested CMV seropositive and was one of the 289 seropositive cohort members. A peripheral blood sample was collected from each donor, and TCR beta sequencing was performed on peripheral blood mononuclear cells. The Qiagen DNeasy Blood Extraction Kit was used to extract genomic DNA from the blood cell samples. The sample is drawn from a study of cytomegalovirus exposure and HLA in healthy donors (dated by TCRdb to about 2017). Background for the entire study: In an earlier analysis of about 560 of the donors, approximately 300 Gb of sequence data and approximately 120 million unique TCR beta sequences from roughly 180 million T cells were reported. Roughly 320 gigabases of sequencing data and 70 million to 95 million unique TCR sequences made up an early release that covered some 640 HLA-typed donors. Among the approximately 400 genotyped donors, around 79% belonged to the genetic ancestry cluster associated with self-reported Caucasian donors. The study aimed to test whether cataloging public T cell receptors could reveal signatures of past pathogen exposure. The study profiled the T cell repertoires of around 700 subjects by immunosequencing and related them to cytomegalovirus serostatus. In addition to the first cohort of approximately 670 subjects, a separate validation cohort of approximately 130 different subjects was used. To predict cytomegalovirus infection status, the study brought together high-throughput TCR immunosequencing, statistical association of individual TCRs with disease status, and machine learning. A later analysis re-examined previously published TCR beta repertoires from just over 650 donors and added high-resolution HLA genotyping to investigate patterns of TCR occurrence. In the later analysis, no new phenotypic data were used to find candidate immune exposures; instead, reliance was placed on TCR beta sequences and their occurrence across donors. To decide whether each TCR beta V gene segment behaved as functional or pseudogenic, an earlier analysis of approximately 600 of the donors relied on high-throughput TCR beta sequencing. Donor age, sex, ethnicity and CMV serostatus were compiled alongside the repertoire data. A later genetic analysis took genome-wide SNP genotypes for about three fifths of the roughly 670 donors and used that subset as a discovery cohort. All discovery cohort repertoires had been generated using a single sequencing platform. Class I and class II HLA loci were covered by the typing at four-digit resolution. Typing coverage varied by locus: 629-630 donors for A, B, C, DRB1 and DQB1; more than 500 for DQA1; around 610 for DPA1; under 490 for DPB1. Four to six DR-DQ haplotypes were handled as single units for association and clustering because linkage in the cohort was strong. Among some 410 genotyped donors of the cohort, an average of approximately 200,000 unique TCR beta nucleotide sequences was sequenced per donor, of which approximately 18% were non-productive. Results the study describes overall, beyond this receptor: In a later analysis, HLA-associated TCR beta chains showed more clonal expansion and lower generation probabilities than non-associated chains that were equally common. The sequencing pipeline was judged likely to have produced a cluster of highly shared sequence variants as a technical artifact. At a false discovery rate of 0.05, a later analysis linked 16,951 TCR beta sequences to specific HLA alleles. Only TCR beta chains were sequenced in this cohort, and the absence of alpha or paired-chain data limited detectable features. Because HLA typing was missing for some donors at each locus, association tests included only the typed subset. Linkage disequilibrium might explain the correlated functional status among segregating V segments, but an unknown experimental factor could not be ruled out. In a later genetic analysis, a missense DCLRE1C variant was associated with V-gene and J-gene trimming of TCR beta chains, and the association was replicated in an independent cohort. Compared with the roughly 720-donor mean, donors in an Asian-associated ancestry cluster had fewer N-insertions in productive TCRs, according to a later genetic analysis. While some public TCRs were present in many individuals, most TCR sequences turned up only very rarely across donors. Immune exposure information for the cohort was limited to CMV serostatus. Because counts were too low, roughly 16 rarely observed V segments, including chromosome 9 orphons, were excluded from the earlier analysis of roughly 580 of the donors. A further reported finding was that TCR beta sequences accurately predicted the HLA-A and HLA-B alleles for most subjects in the first cohort. An earlier analysis of approximately 530 of the donors showed that most TCR beta V segments appeared in productive rearrangements either about 87% or about 30% of the time, which broadly matched IMGT annotations. A few of the identified cytomegalovirus-associated TCR beta chains were confirmed in vitro to be specific for cytomegalovirus antigens. Assigning TCR associations to individual alleles was difficult when HLA alleles, especially DR and DQ, strongly co-occurred. A total of 150 or so TCR beta chains were listed by the study as associated with cytomegalovirus. The authors suggested that the approach could potentially be generalized to other disease states and immunological phenotypes. Roughly uniform sequencing depth across donors was assumed in presence/absence analyses, although this assumption may not hold. Most CMV-associated TCR beta chains appeared to be HLA-restricted in a later analysis, and the HLA associations seemed to be driven largely by CMV exposure. In a later analysis, the rate of TCR association differed among HLA loci, with DRB1 alleles having the most associated TCRs and HLA-C alleles having the fewest. In a later analysis, several top co-occurrence clusters were reported to appear linked to parvovirus B19, influenza, CMV and Epstein-Barr virus. The classifier was reported to diagnose cytomegalovirus status with high specificity and sensitivity in both the original and validation cohorts.

The sequence was obtained from a man over 45 in good health and CMV-seropositive. Material: PBMCs.

The sequenced DNA: TGCGCCAGCAGGTCTCGAGCGGGAGCTTCCTACGAGCAGTACTTC. This translates into CASRSRAGASYEQYF. Recombination joined TRBV5-1 with TRBJ2-5; 8 central nucleotides agree with TRBD2. The J call may be faulty, since TRBJ2-7 better matches the DNA end. Including cysteine and phenylalanine, the CDR3 has 15 amino acids. Only the CDR3 DNA is retained, 45 bases long and in frame from the first base. Per the germline V gene, SGHRS is the CDR1 and YFSETQ is the CDR2.